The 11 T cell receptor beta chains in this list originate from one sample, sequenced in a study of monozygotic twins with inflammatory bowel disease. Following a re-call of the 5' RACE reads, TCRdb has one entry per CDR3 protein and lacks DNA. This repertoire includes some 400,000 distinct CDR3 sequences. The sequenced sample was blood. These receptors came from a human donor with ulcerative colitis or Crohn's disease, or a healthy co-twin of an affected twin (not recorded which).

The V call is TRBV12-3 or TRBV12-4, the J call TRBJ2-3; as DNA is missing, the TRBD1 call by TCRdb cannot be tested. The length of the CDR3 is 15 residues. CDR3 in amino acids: CASSTRQGTTDTQYF.

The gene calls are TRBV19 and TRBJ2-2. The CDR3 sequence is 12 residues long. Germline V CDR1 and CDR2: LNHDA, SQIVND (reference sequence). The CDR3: CASSKGTGELFF.

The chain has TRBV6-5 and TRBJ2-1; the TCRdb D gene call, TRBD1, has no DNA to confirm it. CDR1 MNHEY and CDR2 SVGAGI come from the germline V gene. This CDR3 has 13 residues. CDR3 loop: CASSPPGLPGVFF.

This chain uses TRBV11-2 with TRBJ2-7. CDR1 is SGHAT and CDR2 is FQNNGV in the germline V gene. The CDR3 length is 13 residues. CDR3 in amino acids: CASSPSLDYEQYF.

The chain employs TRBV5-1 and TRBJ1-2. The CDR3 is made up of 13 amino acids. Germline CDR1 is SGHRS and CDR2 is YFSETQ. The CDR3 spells CASSLDRDSGYTF.

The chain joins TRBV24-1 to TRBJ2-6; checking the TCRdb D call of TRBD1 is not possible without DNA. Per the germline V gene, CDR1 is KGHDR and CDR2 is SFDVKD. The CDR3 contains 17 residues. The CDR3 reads CATSEARGPSGANVLTF.

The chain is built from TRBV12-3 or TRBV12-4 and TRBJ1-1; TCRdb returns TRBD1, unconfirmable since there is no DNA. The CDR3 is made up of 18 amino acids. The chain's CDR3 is CASSPPISDRVKSTEAFF.

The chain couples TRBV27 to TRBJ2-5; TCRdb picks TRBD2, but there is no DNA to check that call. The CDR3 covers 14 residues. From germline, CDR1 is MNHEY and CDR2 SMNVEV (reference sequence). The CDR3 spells CASSPEALRETQYF.

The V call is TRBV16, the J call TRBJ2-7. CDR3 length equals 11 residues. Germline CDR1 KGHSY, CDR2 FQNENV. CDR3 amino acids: CASSQGVKQYF.

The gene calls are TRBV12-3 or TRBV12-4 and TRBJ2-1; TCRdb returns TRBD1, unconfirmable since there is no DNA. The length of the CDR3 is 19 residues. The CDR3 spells CASSFVSYRGDSSYNEQFF.

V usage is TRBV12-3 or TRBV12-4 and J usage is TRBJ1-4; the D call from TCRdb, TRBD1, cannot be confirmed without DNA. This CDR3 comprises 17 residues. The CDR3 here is CASSSGQGVLRVEKLFF.